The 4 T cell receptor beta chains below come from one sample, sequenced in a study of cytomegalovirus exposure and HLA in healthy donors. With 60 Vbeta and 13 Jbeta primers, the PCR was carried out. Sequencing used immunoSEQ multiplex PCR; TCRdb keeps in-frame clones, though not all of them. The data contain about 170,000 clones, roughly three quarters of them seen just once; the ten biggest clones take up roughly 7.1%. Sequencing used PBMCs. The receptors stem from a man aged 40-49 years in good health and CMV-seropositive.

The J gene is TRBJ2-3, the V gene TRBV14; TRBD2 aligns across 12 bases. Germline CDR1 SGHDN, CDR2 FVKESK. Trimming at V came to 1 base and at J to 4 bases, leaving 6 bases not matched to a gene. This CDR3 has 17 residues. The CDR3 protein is CASSQGWTSGDPDTQYF. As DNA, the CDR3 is TGTGCCAGCAGCCAAGGATGGACTAGCGGGGACCCAGATACGCAGTATTTT.

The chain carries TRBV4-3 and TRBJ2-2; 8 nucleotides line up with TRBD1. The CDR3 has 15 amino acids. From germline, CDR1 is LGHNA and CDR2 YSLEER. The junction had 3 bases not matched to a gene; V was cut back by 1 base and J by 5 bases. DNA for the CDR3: TGCGCCAGCAGCCAAGCAGGGGGCTCTACCGGGGAGCTGTTTTTT. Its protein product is CASSQAGGSTGELFF.

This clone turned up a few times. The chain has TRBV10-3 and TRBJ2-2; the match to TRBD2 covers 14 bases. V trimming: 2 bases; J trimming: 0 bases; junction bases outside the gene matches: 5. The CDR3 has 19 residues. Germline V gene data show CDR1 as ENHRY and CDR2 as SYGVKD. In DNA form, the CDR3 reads TGTGCCATCAGTGAGAGAGGACTAGCGGGGGGCTCGAACACCGGGGAGCTGTTTTTT. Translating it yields CAISERGLAGGSNTGELFF.

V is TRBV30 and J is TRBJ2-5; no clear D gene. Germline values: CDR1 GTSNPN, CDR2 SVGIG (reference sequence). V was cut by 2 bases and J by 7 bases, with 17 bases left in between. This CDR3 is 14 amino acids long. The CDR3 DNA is TGTGCCTGGAGTCCCCCCCTGGTCCCGGGGACCCAGTACTTC. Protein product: CAWSPPLVPGTQYF.